This T cell receptor (beta chain) is drawn from a study of STAT5B mutations in CD4+ large granular lymphocyte leukemia. Here immunoSEQ multiplex PCR was the method, and the copy in TCRdb shows in-frame clones only, minus some. The data hold tens of thousands of clones, with about 77% observed a single time. Study-level results: Compared with healthy controls (2/35), patient top clones favored TRBV06 (8/27).

CDR3 length: 15 amino acids. Germline values: CDR1 SEHNR, CDR2 FQNEAQ (reference sequence). The ends were cut back, 0 bases at V and 8 bases at J, with 14 bases in the middle. This clone was seen only once. No antigen is known for it. The genes are TRBV7-9 and TRBJ2-1, with D tentatively TRBD2 (6 bases). The specimen was CD4+ T cells from blood buffy coats. The TCR comes from a human donor in good health. In nucleotides, the CDR3 is TGTGCCAGCAGCTTAGCGGGGGGTATTAGCGATGAGCAGTTCTTC. Translation gives CASSLAGGISDEQFF.